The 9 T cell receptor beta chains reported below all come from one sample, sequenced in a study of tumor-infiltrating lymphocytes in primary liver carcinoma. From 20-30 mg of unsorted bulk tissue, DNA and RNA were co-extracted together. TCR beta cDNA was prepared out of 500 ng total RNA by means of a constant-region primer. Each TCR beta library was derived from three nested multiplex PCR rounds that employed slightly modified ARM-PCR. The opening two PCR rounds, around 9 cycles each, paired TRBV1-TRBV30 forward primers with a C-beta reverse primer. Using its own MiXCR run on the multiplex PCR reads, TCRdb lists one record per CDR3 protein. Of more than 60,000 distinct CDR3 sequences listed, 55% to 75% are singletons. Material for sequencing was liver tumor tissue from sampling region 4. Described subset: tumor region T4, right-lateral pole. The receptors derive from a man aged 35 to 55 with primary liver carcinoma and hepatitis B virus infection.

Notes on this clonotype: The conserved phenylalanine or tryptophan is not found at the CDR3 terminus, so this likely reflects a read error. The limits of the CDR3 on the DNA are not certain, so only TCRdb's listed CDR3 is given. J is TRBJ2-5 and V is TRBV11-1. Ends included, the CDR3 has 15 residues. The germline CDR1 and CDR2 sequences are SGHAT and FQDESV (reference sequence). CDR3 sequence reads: CASSLEPRPQETQCL.

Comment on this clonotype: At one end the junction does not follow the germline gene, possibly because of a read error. CDR3 in DNA: TGTACCACCCAGGACAGGTTGAACACTGAAACTTTCTTT. It codes for CTTQDRLNTETFF. The chain has TRBV10-3 and TRBJ1-1; 7 bases map to TRBD1. The CDR3 is made up of 13 amino acids. The germline V gene encodes CDR1 ENHRY and CDR2 SYGVKD.

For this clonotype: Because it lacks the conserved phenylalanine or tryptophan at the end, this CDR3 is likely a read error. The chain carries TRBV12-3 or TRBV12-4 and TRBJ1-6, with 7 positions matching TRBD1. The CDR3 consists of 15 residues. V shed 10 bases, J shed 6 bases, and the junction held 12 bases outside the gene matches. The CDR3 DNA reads TGTGCCAACGGTTCCACGACAGGGCGTAATTCACCCCTCCACTAT. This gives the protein CANGSTTGRNSPLHY.

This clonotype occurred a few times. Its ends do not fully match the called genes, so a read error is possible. CDR3 amino acids: CARGARELADTQYF. DNA of the CDR3: TGTGCCAGAGGGGCACGGGAGCTCGCAGATACGCAATATTTT. The chain has TRBV11-2 and TRBJ2-3; TRBD2 is a possible D gene (6 bases). The CDR3 runs to 14 residues. The germline V gene has CDR1 SGHAT and CDR2 FQNNGV.

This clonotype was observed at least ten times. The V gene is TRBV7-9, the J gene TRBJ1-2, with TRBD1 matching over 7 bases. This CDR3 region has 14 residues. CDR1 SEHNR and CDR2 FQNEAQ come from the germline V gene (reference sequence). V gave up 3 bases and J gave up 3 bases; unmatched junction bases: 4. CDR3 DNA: TGTGCCAGCAGCTTGACAGGGAGCGACTATGGCTACACCTTC. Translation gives CASSLTGSDYGYTF.

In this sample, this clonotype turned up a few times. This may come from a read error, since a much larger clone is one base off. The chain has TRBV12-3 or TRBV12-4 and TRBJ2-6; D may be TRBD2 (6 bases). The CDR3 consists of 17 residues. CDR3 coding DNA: TGTGCCAGCAGTTTCGGAGGGTTGGGGGATGGGGCCGACGTCCTGACTTTC. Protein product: CASSFGGLGDGADVLTF.

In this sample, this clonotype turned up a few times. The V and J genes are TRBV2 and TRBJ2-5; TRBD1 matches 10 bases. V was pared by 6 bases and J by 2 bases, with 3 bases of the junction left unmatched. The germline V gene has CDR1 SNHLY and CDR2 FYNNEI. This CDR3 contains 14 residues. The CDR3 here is CASRAGQGQETQYF. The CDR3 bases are TGTGCCAGCAGGGCGGGACAGGGGCAAGAGACCCAGTACTTC.

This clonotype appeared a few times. DNA of the CDR3: TGTGCCACCAGTGAGACGGGAGATGAGCAGTTCTTC. As protein: CATSETGDEQFF. The J gene is TRBJ2-1, the V gene TRBV24-1, with D perhaps matching TRBD2 (6 bases). Germline lookup yields CDR1 KGHDR and CDR2 SFDVKD. Trimming left V 4 bases short and J 8 bases short, with 8 bases between. This CDR3 comprises 12 residues.

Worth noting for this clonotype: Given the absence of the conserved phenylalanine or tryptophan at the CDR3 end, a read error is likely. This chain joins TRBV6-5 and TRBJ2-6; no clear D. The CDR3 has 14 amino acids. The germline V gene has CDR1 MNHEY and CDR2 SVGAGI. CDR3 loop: CVSSREVGANVLTI. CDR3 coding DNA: TGTGTCAGCAGTCGAGAAGTTGGTGCCAACGTCCTGACTATC.